The 15 T cell receptor beta chains below all came from one sample that was sequenced in a study of blood T cells in healthy people across ages. Combining a sample-barcoded 5' primer with a J-beta primer mix, a second PCR ran for about 6 to 11 cycles. TCRdb re-called the 5' RACE reads with MiXCR, one entry per CDR3 protein. This table holds approximately 1,100,000 distinct CDR3 sequences, roughly 45% found once. The sequencing input was blood. The receptor set was obtained from a woman aged 55-75 years in good health.

This clonotype has a handful of counts. V is TRBV27 and J is TRBJ2-7; 8 positions match TRBD2. This CDR3 region has 13 residues. Germline loops: CDR1 MNHEY, CDR2 SMNVEV (reference sequence). Trimming took 6 bases from V and 6 from J; bases not matched to a gene: 7. This CDR3 reads CASRSGRWGEQYF. The CDR3 nucleotides are TGTGCCAGCAGGAGCGGGAGATGGGGCGAGCAGTACTTC.

This clonotype was detected only a few times. The chain employs TRBV7-2 and TRBJ2-1; 14 nucleotides match TRBD2. This CDR3 has 14 residues. V shed 5 bases and J 9 bases; nucleotides not matched to a gene: 3. The V gene's germline CDR1 is SGHTA and CDR2 FQGNSA. Written as DNA, the CDR3 is TGTGCCAGCAGCGAGGGACTAGCGGGAGTTGAGCAGTTCTTC. It yields the protein CASSEGLAGVEQFF. Full variable domain (outside the CDR3, taken from reference TRBV7-2 and TRBJ2-1): GAGVSQSPSNKVTEKGKDVELRCDPISGHTALYWYRQSLGQGLEFLIYFQGNSAPDKSGLPSDRFSAERTGGSVSTLTIQRTQQEDSAVYLCASSEGLAGVEQFFGPGTRLTVL.

With respect to this clonotype: The junction departs from the called germline gene at one end, perhaps through a read error. The chain has TRBV15 and TRBJ1-2; D is perhaps TRBD1 (6 bases). Per germline, CDR1 LNHNV and CDR2 YYDKDF (reference sequence). This CDR3 contains 14 residues. The CDR3 DNA is TGTACCACCAGCAGAGACCAGGGGCCCTATGGCTACACCTTC. Translating it yields CTTSRDQGPYGYTF.

The J gene is TRBJ1-1, the V gene TRBV9; maybe TRBD1 (5 bases). Germline CDR1 SGDLS, CDR2 YYNGEE. V was clipped by 0 bases and J by 0 bases, with 9 bases between them. The CDR3 has 15 amino acids. CDR3 DNA: TGTGCCAGCAGCGTAGCTGCGACAGTGAACACTGAAGCTTTCTTT. It specifies CASSVAATVNTEAFF.

The rearrangement joins TRBV12-3 or TRBV12-4 to TRBJ1-1; TRBD1 is a possible D gene (6 bases). This CDR3 spans 15 amino acids. With 5 bases removed from V and 5 bases from J, the gap between germline ends came to 18 bases. CDR3: CASSPNRVGWTEAFF. In nucleotides, the CDR3 is TGTGCCAGCAGTCCCAACAGGGTAGGTTGGACTGAAGCTTTCTTT.

This clonotype showed up just a few times. The chain uses TRBV27 and TRBJ2-6, with unresolved D. CDR1 is MNHEY, CDR2 SMNVEV, per germline (reference sequence). The CDR3 contains 16 residues. Trimming removed 2 bases from V and 3 bases from J, with 11 bases in between. CDR3 loop: CASSLVPSGGANVLTF. CDR3 in DNA: TGTGCCAGCAGTTTAGTACCTTCGGGTGGGGCCAACGTCCTGACTTTC. The complete variable domain, with remaining parts taken from reference TRBV27 and TRBJ2-6, reads EAQVTQNPRYLITVTGKKLTVTCSQNMNHEYMSWYRQDPGLGLRQIYYSMNVEVTDKGDVPEGYKVSRKEKRNFPLILESPSPNQTSLYFCASSLVPSGGANVLTFGAGSRLTVL.

This clonotype was recorded a few times. V gene TRBV4-2 combines with J gene TRBJ1-5; weak D call: TRBD1 (6 bases). The CDR3 is 14 residues long. Trimming removed 5 bases at V and 3 bases at J, with 11 bases between. Germline CDR1 reads LGHNA; CDR2 reads YNFKEQ. CDR3 region: CASSARDTNQPQHF. CDR3 sequence (DNA): TGTGCCAGCAGCGCCCGGGACACCAATCAGCCCCAGCATTTT.

The sample holds a few counts of this clonotype. The chain is built from TRBV7-9 and TRBJ1-4; D is uncertain. Germline V gene lookup returns CDR1 SEHNR and CDR2 FQNEAQ (reference sequence). Trimming cost V 3 bases and J 2 bases, with 10 bases left between them. This CDR3 has 15 residues. CDR3 in DNA: TGTGCCAGCAGCTTTTCCCAGCCCACTAATGAAAAACTGTTTTTT. Encoded protein: CASSFSQPTNEKLFF. Full variable domain (remainder filled in from reference TRBV7-9 and TRBJ1-4): DTGVSQNPRHKITKRGQNVTFRCDPISEHNRLYWYRQTLGQGPEFLTYFQNEAQLEKSRLLSDRFSAERPKGSFSTLEIQRTEQGDSAMYLCASSFSQPTNEKLFFGSGTQLSVL.

A few counts support this clonotype. DNA of the CDR3: TGTGCCAGCAGCCAAGATGTCGGAGATCAGCCCCAGCATTTT. Translated, it gives CASSQDVGDQPQHF. V and J are TRBV4-2 and TRBJ1-5; D not resolved. V shed 0 bases and J shed 5 bases, with 8 bases lying between them. The CDR3 is 14 residues long. Germline V gene sequence: CDR1 LGHNA, CDR2 YNFKEQ.

Notes on this clonotype: The junction differs from germline at one of its ends, possibly a read error. This chain joins TRBV6-5 and TRBJ2-7; no firm D call. This CDR3 contains 11 residues. The germline CDR1 and CDR2 sequences are MNHEY and SVGAGI. The DNA for the CDR3 is TGTGCCAGCAGTTACGGATACGGGCAGTACTTC. Its translation is CASSYGYGQYF.

CDR3 residues: CAISELASGYGADTQYF. The CDR3 DNA is TGTGCCATCAGTGAGTTGGCTAGCGGGTATGGGGCAGATACGCAGTATTTT. V and J are TRBV10-3 and TRBJ2-3, with 8 nucleotides matching TRBD2. Germline trimming cut 1 base from V and 4 bases from J; bases unmatched to any gene: 10. The CDR3 length is 17 residues. Germline V gives CDR1 ENHRY, CDR2 SYGVKD.

The chain couples TRBV6-5 to TRBJ2-5, with TRBD2 identical over 9 bases. The V segment lost 7 bases and the J segment 11 bases; nucleotides outside the gene matches: 14. The CDR3 runs to 14 residues. Germline CDR1 and CDR2: MNHEY and SVGAGI. In DNA, the CDR3 is TGTGCCAGCACCCCGACTAGCGGACCTACGAAGCAGTACTTC. Protein: CASTPTSGPTKQYF.

This CDR3 reads CASSWAGVDTDTQYF. DNA of the CDR3: TGTGCCAGCAGTTGGGCGGGAGTCGACACAGATACGCAGTATTTT. V gene TRBV28 combines with J gene TRBJ2-3, with 7 bases identical to TRBD2. The V segment lost 4 bases and the J segment 2 bases; nucleotides outside the gene matches: 6. The germline V gene encodes CDR1 MDHEN and CDR2 SYDVKM. CDR3 length equals 15 residues.

A few counts support this clonotype. The chain carries TRBV10-3 and TRBJ2-7; D may be TRBD2 (6 bases). CDR1 ENHRY and CDR2 SYGVKD come from the germline V gene. CDR3 length equals 13 residues. Between the trimmed V and J ends, which lost 5 bases and 5 bases, there was a span of 13 bases. CDR3 loop: CAISPGGRNEQYF. CDR3 nucleotide sequence: TGTGCCATCAGTCCCGGGGGTAGAAACGAGCAGTACTTC.

The V gene is TRBV2, the J gene TRBJ2-7, with D possibly matching TRBD1 (5 bases). Germline-derived CDR1 and CDR2 are SNHLY and FYNNEI. Trimming pared 1 base from V and 2 bases from J, leaving 12 bases between. The CDR3 is made up of 15 amino acids. CDR3 DNA: TGTGCCAGCAGTGAAGTGGCAGGGCGAACCTACGAGCAGTACTTC. Its protein is CASSEVAGRTYEQYF.